This paragraph covers one T cell receptor beta chain sequence. The germline V and J ends were trimmed by 3 bases and 6 bases, with 21 bases remaining between them. The germline V gene encodes CDR1 SNHLY and CDR2 FYNNEI. This CDR3 is built from 17 residues. This table comes from immunoSEQ multiplex PCR, and its TCRdb copy is limited to in-frame clones, with some not included. This table has approximately 380,000 clones, approximately 90% appearing once. The data are from a study of blood T cell repertoires in COVID-19. During the 2 weeks before they entered the study, exposed participants had met someone with a PCR-confirmed or clinician-diagnosed COVID-19 case.

This sequence was found in a woman between 35 and 50 years old who had been exposed to COVID-19. The sequenced sample was PBMCs or T cells enriched from blood (not recorded which). This chain links TRBV2 with TRBJ1-5, with no clear D. CDR3 loop: CASSEFSSVRGGQPQHF. CDR3 in DNA: TGTGCCAGCAGTGAGTTTTCTTCGGTTAGAGGAGGTCAGCCCCAGCATTTT.